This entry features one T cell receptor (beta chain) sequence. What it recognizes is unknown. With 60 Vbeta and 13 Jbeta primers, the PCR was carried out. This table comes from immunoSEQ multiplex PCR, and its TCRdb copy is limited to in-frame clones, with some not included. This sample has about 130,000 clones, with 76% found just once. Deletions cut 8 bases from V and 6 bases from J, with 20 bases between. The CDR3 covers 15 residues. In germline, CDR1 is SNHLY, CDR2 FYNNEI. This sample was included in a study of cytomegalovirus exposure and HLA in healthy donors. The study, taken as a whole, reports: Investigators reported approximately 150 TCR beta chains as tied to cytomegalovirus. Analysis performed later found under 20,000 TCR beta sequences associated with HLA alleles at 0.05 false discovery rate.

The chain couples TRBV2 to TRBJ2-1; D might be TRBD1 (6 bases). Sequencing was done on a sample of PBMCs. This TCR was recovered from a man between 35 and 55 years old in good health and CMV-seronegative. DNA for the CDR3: TGTGCCAGCCATGAGGCCAGGGGTCCTTTCAATGAGCAGTTCTTC. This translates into CASHEARGPFNEQFF.